These 5 T cell receptor beta chains share one sample of origin, sequenced in a study of blood T cell repertoires in COVID-19. Libraries were prepared by immunoSEQ multiplex PCR; TCRdb keeps only in-frame clonotypes and omits some of them. The sample has 150,000 or so clones; under 85% are singletons. The specimen sequenced was peripheral blood. These receptors all come from a human donor in a cohort sampled during active COVID-19.

Only a few counts were recorded for this clone. This chain links TRBV18 with TRBJ1-2; TRBD1 is a possible D gene (5 bases). The CDR3 contains 14 residues. CDR1 and CDR2 (germline): KGHSH, LQKENI. V shed 6 bases and J shed 0 bases, with 11 bases lying between them. DNA of the CDR3: TGTGCCAGCTCGGAGACAGCAGCTAACTATGGCTACACCTTC. Its translation: CASSETAANYGYTF.

The chain employs TRBV5-6 and TRBJ2-2, with 13 bases identical to TRBD2. The germline CDR1 and CDR2 sequences are SGHDT and YYEEEE. Trimming cost V 1 base and J 4 bases; bases outside gene matches: 4. The CDR3 is 17 amino acids. CDR3 sequence (DNA): TGTGCCAGCAGCTTGTTAGGACTAGCGGGAGTCACCGGGGAGCTGTTTTTT. Amino acid sequence: CASSLLGLAGVTGELFF.

V is TRBV19 and J is TRBJ1-1; D is perhaps TRBD1 (6 bases). In germline, CDR1 is LNHDA, CDR2 SQIVND (reference sequence). V was trimmed by 3 bases and J by 6 bases, leaving 23 bases between them. The CDR3 spans 17 residues. The CDR3 reads CASSIYPRGAIGAEAFF. Here the CDR3 DNA reads TGTGCCAGTAGTATTTACCCCAGGGGCGCCATTGGGGCTGAAGCTTTCTTT.

The chain combines TRBV11-3 with TRBJ2-3, with D unresolved. V lost 1 base, J lost 8 bases, and 7 bases lay in between. This CDR3 is built from 12 residues. Per the germline V gene, CDR1 is SGHNT and CDR2 is YENEEA. CDR3 protein: CASSLGTATQYF. DNA of the CDR3: TGTGCCAGCAGCTTAGGTACTGCTACGCAGTATTTT.

The chain carries TRBV18 and TRBJ1-1; 7 bases map to TRBD1. CDR3 size: 14 residues. Germline V lookup: CDR1 KGHSH, CDR2 LQKENI. J was trimmed by 0 bases and V by 4 bases; bases with no gene match: 2. This CDR3 is CASSRTGMNTEAFF. In nucleotides, the CDR3 is TGTGCCAGCTCACGGACAGGAATGAACACTGAAGCTTTCTTT.